The T cell receptor beta chain under discussion was sequenced for a study of T-cell memory formation after mild COVID-19. On the study more broadly: Each donor largely had its own TCR clusters.

J was trimmed by 2 bases and V by 4 bases; bases with no gene match: 2. Germline V gene sequence: CDR1 SQVTM, CDR2 ANQGSEA. The CDR3 consists of 14 residues. A single record per CDR3 protein comes from TCRdb applying MiXCR to the 5' RACE reads. This table holds about 340,000 distinct CDR3 sequences, more than 15% found once. The clonotype originates from a man aged 18-30 years who had mild COVID-19 (a few samples of this study predate the infection). Cell type and time point are not known. Sequencing was carried out using PBMCs or a T cell subset sorted from them (not recorded which). The chain combines TRBV29-1 with TRBJ2-6; TRBD1 matches at 7 bases. Here the CDR3 reads CSVGGGPGANVLTF. The CDR3 bases are TGCAGCGTTGGAGGGGGCCCTGGGGCCAACGTCCTGACTTTC.